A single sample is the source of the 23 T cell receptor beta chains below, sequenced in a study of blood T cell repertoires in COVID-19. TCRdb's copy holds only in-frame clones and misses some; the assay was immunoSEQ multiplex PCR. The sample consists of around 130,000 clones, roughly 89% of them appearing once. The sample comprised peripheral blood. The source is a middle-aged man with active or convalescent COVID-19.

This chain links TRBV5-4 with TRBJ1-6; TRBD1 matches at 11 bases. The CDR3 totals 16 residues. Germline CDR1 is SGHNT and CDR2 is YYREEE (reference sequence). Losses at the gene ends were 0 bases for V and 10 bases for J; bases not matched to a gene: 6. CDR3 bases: TGTGCCAGCAGCTTGGGGGGACAGGGGGATGGATCACCCCTCCACTTT. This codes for CASSLGGQGDGSPLHF.

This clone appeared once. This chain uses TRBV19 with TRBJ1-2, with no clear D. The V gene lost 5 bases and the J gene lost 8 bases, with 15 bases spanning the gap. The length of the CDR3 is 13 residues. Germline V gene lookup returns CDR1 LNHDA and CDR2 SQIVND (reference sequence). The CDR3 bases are TGTGCCAGTAGTTACCATGAGGGATTCGGCTACACCTTC. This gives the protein CASSYHEGFGYTF.

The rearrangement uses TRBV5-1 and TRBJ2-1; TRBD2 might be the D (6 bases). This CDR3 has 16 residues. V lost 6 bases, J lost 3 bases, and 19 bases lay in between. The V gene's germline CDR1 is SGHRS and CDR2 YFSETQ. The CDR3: CASKASAGFHYNEQFF. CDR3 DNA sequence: TGCGCCAGCAAGGCCAGCGCGGGATTTCACTACAATGAGCAGTTCTTC.

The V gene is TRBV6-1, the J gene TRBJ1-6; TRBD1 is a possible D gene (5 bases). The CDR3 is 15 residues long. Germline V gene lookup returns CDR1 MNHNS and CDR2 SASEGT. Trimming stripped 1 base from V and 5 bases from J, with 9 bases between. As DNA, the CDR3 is TGTGCCAGCAGTGAAGGACAGTTGAATAATTCACCCCTCCACTTT. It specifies CASSEGQLNNSPLHF.

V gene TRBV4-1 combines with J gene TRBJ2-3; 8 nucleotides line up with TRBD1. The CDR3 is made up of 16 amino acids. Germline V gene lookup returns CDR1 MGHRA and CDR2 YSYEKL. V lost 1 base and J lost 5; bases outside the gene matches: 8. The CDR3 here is CASSQVPARGRDTQYF. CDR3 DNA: TGCGCCAGCAGCCAAGTCCCAGCCAGGGGGCGAGATACGCAGTATTTT.

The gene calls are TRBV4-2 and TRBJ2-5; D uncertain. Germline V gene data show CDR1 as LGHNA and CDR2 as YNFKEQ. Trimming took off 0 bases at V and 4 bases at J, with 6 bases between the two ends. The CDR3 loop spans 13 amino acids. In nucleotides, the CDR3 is TGTGCCAGCAGCCAAGATAGAGCAGAGACCCAGTACTTC. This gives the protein CASSQDRAETQYF.

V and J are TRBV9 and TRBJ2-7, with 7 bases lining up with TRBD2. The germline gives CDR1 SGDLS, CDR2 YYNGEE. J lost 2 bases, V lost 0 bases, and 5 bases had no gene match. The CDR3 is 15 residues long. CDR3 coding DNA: TGTGCCAGCAGCGTAGGTCTAGCGGAAACCTACGAGCAGTACTTC. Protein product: CASSVGLAETYEQYF. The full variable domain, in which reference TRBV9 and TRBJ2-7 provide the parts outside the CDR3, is DSGVTQTPKHLITATGQRVTLRCSPRSGDLSVYWYQQSLDQGLQFLIQYYNGEERAKGNILERFSAQQFPDLHSELNLSSLELGDSALYFCASSVGLAETYEQYFGPGTRLTVT.

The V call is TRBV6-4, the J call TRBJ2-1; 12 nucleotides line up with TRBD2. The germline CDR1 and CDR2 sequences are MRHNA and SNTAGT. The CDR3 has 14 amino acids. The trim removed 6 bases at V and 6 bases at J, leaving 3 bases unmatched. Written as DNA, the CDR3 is TGTGCCAGCAGGCCTAGCGGGGGGGCCAATGAGCAGTTCTTC. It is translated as CASRPSGGANEQFF.

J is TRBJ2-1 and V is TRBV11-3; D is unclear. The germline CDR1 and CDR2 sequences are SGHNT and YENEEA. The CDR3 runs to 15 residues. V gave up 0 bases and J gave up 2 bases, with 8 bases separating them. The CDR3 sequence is CASSLDRGPYNEQFF. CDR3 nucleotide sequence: TGTGCCAGCAGCTTAGACAGAGGCCCCTACAATGAGCAGTTCTTC.

The CDR3 DNA reads TGTGCCTGGAGGACCCCCGGGACTTCGAACACCGGGGAGCTGTTTTTT. It encodes CAWRTPGTSNTGELFF. The chain couples TRBV30 to TRBJ2-2, with D maybe TRBD2 (6 bases). V was clipped by 3 bases and J by 0 bases, with 14 bases between them. Per germline, CDR1 GTSNPN and CDR2 SVGIG (reference sequence). The CDR3 loop spans 16 amino acids.

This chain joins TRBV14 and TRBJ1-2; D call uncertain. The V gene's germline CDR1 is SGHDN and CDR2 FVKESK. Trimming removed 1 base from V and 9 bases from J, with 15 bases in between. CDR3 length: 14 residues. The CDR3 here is CASSQVGGWRSYTF. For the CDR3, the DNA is TGTGCCAGCAGCCAAGTTGGAGGGTGGAGGAGCTACACCTTC.

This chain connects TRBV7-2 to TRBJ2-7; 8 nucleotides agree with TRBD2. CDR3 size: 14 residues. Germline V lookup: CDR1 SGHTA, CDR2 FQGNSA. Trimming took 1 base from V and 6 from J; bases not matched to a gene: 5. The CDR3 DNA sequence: TGTGCCAGCAGCTTAGAGCGGGGGTATAGCGAGCAGTACTTC. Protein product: CASSLERGYSEQYF.

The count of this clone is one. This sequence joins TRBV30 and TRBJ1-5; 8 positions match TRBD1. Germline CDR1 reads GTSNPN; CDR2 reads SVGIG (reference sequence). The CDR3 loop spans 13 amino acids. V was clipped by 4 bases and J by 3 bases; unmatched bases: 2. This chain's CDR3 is CAWTGGVNQPQHF. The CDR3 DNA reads TGTGCCTGGACAGGGGGCGTCAATCAGCCCCAGCATTTT.

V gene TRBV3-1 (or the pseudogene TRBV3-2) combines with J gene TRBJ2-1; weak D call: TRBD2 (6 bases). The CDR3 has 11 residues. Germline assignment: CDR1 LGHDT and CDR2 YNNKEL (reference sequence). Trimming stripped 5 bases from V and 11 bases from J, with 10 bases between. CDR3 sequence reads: CASSEGLKQFF. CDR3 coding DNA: TGTGCCAGCAGCGAGGGACTTAAGCAGTTCTTC.

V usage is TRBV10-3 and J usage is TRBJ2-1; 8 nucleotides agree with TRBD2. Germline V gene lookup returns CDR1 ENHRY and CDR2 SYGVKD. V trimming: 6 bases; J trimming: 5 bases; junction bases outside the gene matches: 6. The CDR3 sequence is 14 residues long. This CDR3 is CAISGGVPNNEQFF. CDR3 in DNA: TGTGCCATCAGCGGGGGGGTCCCCAACAATGAGCAGTTCTTC.

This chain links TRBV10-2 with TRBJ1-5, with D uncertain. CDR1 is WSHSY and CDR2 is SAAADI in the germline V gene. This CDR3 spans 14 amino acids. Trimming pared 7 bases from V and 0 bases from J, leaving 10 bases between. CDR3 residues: CASTGGSSNQPQHF. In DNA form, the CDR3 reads TGCGCCAGCACTGGAGGGAGTAGCAATCAGCCCCAGCATTTT.

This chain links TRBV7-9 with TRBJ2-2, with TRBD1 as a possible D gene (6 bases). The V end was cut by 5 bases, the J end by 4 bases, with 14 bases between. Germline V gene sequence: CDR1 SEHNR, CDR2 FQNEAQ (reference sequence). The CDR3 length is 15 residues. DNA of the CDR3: TGTGCCAGCAGCGCACTAGGGACAACCACCGGGGAGCTGTTTTTT. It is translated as CASSALGTTTGELFF. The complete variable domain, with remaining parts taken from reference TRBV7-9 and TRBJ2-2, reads DTGVSQNPRHKITKRGQNVTFRCDPISEHNRLYWYRQTLGQGPEFLTYFQNEAQLEKSRLLSDRFSAERPKGSFSTLEIQRTEQGDSAMYLCASSALGTTTGELFFGEGSRLTVL.

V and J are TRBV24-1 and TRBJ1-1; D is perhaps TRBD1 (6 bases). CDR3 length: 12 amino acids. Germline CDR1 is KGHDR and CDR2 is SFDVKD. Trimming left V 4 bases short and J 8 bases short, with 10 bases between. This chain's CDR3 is CATSDLGTEAFF. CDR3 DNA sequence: TGTGCCACCAGTGACCTCGGGACAGAAGCTTTCTTT.

The CDR3 loop reads CASSLERLAHSYEQYF. DNA for the CDR3: TGTGCCAGCAGCTTAGAGAGACTTGCTCATTCCTACGAGCAGTACTTC. The chain uses TRBV7-8 and TRBJ2-7; D unresolved. The germline CDR1 and CDR2 sequences are SGHVS and FQNEAQ. The CDR3 consists of 16 residues. V was clipped by 1 base and J by 1 base, with 14 bases between them.

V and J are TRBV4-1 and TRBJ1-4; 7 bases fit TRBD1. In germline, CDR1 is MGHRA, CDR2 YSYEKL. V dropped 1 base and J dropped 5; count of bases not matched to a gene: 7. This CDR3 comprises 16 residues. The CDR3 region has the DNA TGCGCCAGCAGCCAAGCTCAGGGGGGACGGAATGAAAAACTGTTTTTT. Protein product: CASSQAQGGRNEKLFF.

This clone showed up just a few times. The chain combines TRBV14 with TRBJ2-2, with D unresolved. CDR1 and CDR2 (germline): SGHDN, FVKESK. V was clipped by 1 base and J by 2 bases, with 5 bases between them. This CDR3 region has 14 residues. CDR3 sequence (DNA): TGTGCCAGCAGCCAAGTTCATAACACCGGGGAGCTGTTTTTT. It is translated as CASSQVHNTGELFF.

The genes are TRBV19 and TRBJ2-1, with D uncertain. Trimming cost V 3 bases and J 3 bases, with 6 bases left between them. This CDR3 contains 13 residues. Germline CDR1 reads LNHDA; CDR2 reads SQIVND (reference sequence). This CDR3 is CASSIPGYNEQFF. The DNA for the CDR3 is TGTGCCAGTAGTATCCCCGGCTACAATGAGCAGTTCTTC.

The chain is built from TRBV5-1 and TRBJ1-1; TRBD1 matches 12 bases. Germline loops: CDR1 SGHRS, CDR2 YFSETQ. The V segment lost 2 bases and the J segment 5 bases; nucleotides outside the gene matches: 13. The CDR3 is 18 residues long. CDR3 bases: TGCGCCAGCAGCTTCGCCGGGACAGGGGGCGTAGAGGGGACTGAAGCTTTCTTT. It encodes CASSFAGTGGVEGTEAFF.